This T cell receptor beta chain was sequenced during a study of T cells after yellow fever vaccination (dated by TCRdb to the late 2010s). In the study overall: The SMART-Seq v4 Ultra Low Input RNA kit was used to prepare libraries from fractions with low cell numbers. To follow T-cell clones before and after primary and booster YFV17D yellow fever vaccination, bulk TCR alpha and beta repertoires were sequenced over time. Two healthy male donors made up the cohort, one aged 18 to 29 years and the other aged 30 to 40 years. Blood was collected at multiple timepoints before and after primary and secondary immunization, and bulk PBMC replicates and cell subsets were isolated. Overall study outcomes, separate from this receptor: Only a couple of donors were included in the study, so the extent to which the findings can be generalized is limited. Computational filtering was needed because FACS-sorted repertoires could contain abundant contaminating clonotypes from the bulk population. Most clones expanded after primary vaccination were re-detected after the booster (approximately 96% of CD4 and approximately 85% of CD8), suggesting broad memory maintenance. A small share of clonotypes was detected in both CD4 and CD8 compartments, with the overlap likely arising from convergent recombination. The secondary T-cell response was weaker than the primary response but faster, peaking on day 5 instead of day 15.

This clonotype was detected many times. Its recognized antigen is unknown. No clone much larger than this one lies a single base away; base qualities are absent. The data were produced on an Illumina NovaSeq 6000. Synthesis of TCR cDNA relied on 5'RACE template switching, a step that introduced a universal primer site along with unique molecular identifiers. Priming of cDNA synthesis was performed from both the TCR alpha and TCR beta constant segments. Library amplification involved two PCR steps, and the second step added sample barcodes and sequencing adapters. Sequencing of libraries was performed on Illumina HiSeq 2500 (2x100 bp) or NovaSeq (2x150 bp). Per the original workflow: Reads were demultiplexed and collapsed into UMI consensus sequences with MIGEC, and V(D)J alignment was performed with MiXCR. Vaccine-responding clonotypes were identified with edgeR using replicate PBMC samples, with FDR below 0.01 and a log2 fold change above 5 up to day 15 being required. Bulk clonotypes were assigned CD4 or CD8 identity according to which sequenced CD4 or CD8 repertoire held them at higher abundance. TCRdb reworked the public reads: Q25 trimming with fastp, MiXCR clone assembly, productive beta chains retained. A single entry per CDR3 protein holds the most common genes and DNA from its merged rows. In this record, the V and J calls reflect TCRdb's handling and not the investigators' own analysis. Within this sample are hundreds of thousands of distinct CDR3 sequences, with about 17% of them counted one time only. The top ten hold about a sixth of the sample.

What this sample's treatment or condition label stands for: live attenuated yellow fever vaccine strain. At each blood-draw timepoint, two biological replicates of bulk PBMCs were obtained. A standard Ficoll-Paque protocol was used to isolate PBMCs from peripheral blood. TriZol was used to extract RNA from bulk PBMCs, from CD4 and CD8 fractions, and from dextramer-positive and dextramer-negative fractions. Trimming costs V 6 bases and J 4 bases, and their ends lie 12 bases apart. CDR3 length: 13 amino acids, cysteine to phenylalanine. The only DNA kept is the CDR3, 39 bases in frame from the first base.

The sequence was obtained from a man between 18 and 35 years old who received the YFV17D yellow fever vaccine. The sequences come from PBMCs, collected before the yellow fever booster vaccination. The sequence is built from TRBV12-3 or TRBV12-4 and TRBJ1-1; too little of a D gene remains to name it. The CDR3 protein sequence reads: CASRRLFSTEAFF. The DNA sequence reads TGTGCCAGCAGGCGACTCTTCTCCACTGAAGCTTTCTTT.